This T cell receptor (beta chain) was identified during a study of cytomegalovirus exposure and HLA in healthy donors. Study-wide context: Early release data held approximately 81 million unique TCRs from HLA-typed donors.

The PCR contained 60 Vbeta and 13 Jbeta primers. Sequencing used immunoSEQ multiplex PCR; TCRdb keeps in-frame clones, though not all of them. The sample has around 50,000 clones, 83% seen once. CDR1 and CDR2 (germline): MNHNY, SVGAGI (reference sequence). This CDR3 is built from 11 residues. Sequencing was done on a sample of PBMCs. J is TRBJ1-2 and V is TRBV6-6, with a possible D match to TRBD1 (5 bases). This receptor was taken from a man younger than 45 in good health and CMV-seronegative. CDR3 in DNA: TGTGCTATATACGTTACAGGTGGCTACACCTTC. As protein: CAIYVTGGYTF.